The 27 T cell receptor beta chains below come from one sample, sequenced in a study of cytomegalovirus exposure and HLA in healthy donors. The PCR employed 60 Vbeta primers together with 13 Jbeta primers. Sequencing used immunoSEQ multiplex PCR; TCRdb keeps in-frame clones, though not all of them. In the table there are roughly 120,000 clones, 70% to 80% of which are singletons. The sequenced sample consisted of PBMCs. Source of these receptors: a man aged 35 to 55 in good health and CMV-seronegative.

The CDR3 DNA is TGTGCCAGTAGTTTCGAAGAGACCCAGTACTTC. This gives the protein CASSFEETQYF. This chain joins TRBV19 and TRBJ2-5; D ambiguous. Germline-derived CDR1 and CDR2 are LNHDA and SQIVND (reference sequence). This CDR3 contains 11 residues. V gave up 5 bases and J gave up 3 bases, with 4 bases separating them. Filled out from reference TRBV19 and TRBJ2-5, the complete variable domain reads DGGITQSPKYLFRKEGQNVTLSCEQNLNHDAMYWYRQDPGQGLRLIYYSQIVNDFQKGDIAEGYSVSREKKESFPLTVTSAQKNPTAFYLCASSFEETQYFGPGTRLLVL.

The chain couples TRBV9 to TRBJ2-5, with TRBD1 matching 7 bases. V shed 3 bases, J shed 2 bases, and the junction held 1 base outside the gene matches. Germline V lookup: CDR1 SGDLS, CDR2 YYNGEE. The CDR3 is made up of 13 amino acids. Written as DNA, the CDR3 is TGTGCCAGCAGCGCGGGACAGCAAGAGACCCAGTACTTC. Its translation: CASSAGQQETQYF.

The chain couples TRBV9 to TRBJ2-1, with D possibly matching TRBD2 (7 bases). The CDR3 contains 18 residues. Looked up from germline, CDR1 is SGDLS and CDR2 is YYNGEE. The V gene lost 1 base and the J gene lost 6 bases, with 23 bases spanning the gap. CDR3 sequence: CASSVREGGGSTFNEQFF. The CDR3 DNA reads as TGTGCCAGCAGCGTAAGGGAGGGCGGGGGCTCCACCTTCAATGAGCAGTTCTTC.

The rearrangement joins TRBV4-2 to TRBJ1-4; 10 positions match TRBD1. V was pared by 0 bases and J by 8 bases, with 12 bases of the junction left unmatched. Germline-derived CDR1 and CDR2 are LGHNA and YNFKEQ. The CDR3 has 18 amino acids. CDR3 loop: CASSQDGRSGTGDEKLFF. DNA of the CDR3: TGTGCCAGCAGCCAAGACGGCCGGTCCGGGACAGGGGACGAAAAACTGTTTTTT.

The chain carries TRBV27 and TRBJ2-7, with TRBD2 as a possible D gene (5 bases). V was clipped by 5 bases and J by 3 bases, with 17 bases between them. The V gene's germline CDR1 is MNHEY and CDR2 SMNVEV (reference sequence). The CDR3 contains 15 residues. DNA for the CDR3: TGTGCCAGCAGTCTCCGGACTGAGCCGGGCTACGAGCAGTACTTC. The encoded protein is CASSLRTEPGYEQYF.

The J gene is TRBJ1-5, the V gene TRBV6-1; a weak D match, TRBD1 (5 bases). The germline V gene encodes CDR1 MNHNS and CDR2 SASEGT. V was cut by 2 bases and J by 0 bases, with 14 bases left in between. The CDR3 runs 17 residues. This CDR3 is CASSEQGALYSNQPQHF. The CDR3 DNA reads TGTGCCAGCAGTGAACAAGGGGCCCTTTATAGCAATCAGCCCCAGCATTTT.

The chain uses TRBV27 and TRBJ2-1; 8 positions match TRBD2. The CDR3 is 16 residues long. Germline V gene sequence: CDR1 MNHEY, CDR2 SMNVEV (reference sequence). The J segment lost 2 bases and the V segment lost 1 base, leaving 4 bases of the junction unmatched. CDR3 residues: CASSLFRGGPYNEQFF. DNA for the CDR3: TGTGCCAGCAGTTTATTCCGCGGGGGGCCCTACAATGAGCAGTTCTTC.

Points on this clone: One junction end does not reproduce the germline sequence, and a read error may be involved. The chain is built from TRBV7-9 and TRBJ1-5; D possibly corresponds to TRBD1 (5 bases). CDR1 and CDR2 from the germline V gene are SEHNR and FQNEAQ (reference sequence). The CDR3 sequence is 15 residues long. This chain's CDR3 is CSSSSPTESNQPQHF. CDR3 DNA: TGTTCCAGCAGCTCTCCGACAGAGAGCAATCAGCCCCAGCATTTT.

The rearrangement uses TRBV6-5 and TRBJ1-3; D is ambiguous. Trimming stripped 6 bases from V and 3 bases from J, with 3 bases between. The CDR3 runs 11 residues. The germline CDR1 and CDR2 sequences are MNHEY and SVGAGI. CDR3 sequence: CASRHGNTIYF. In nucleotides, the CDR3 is TGTGCCAGCAGACATGGAAACACCATATATTTT.

The CDR3 sequence is CASSLGTGNSPLHF. CDR3 nucleotide sequence: TGTGCCAGCAGCTTGGGGACAGGGAATTCACCCCTCCACTTT. The chain joins TRBV5-4 to TRBJ1-6, with TRBD1 identical over 8 bases. The CDR3 is 14 amino acids. Germline loops: CDR1 SGHNT, CDR2 YYREEE (reference sequence). V shed 0 bases and J 7 bases; nucleotides not matched to a gene: 0. The full variable domain, in which reference TRBV5-4 and TRBJ1-6 provide the parts outside the CDR3, is ETGVTQSPTHLIKTRGQQVTLRCSSQSGHNTVSWYQQALGQGPQFIFQYYREEENGRGNFPPRFSGLQFPNYSSELNVNALELDDSALYLCASSLGTGNSPLHFGNGTRLTVT.

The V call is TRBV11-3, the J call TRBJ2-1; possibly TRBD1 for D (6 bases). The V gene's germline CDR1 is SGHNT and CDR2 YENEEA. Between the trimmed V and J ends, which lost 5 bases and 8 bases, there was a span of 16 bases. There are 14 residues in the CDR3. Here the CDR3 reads CASSKQGTSDEQFF. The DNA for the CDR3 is TGTGCCAGCAGCAAACAGGGTACCTCCGATGAGCAGTTCTTC.

The CDR3 nucleotides read TGTGCCAGCAGCCAGCTTAGCGGCAGTGGCTACACCTTC. Translating gives CASSQLSGSGYTF. V and J are TRBV7-9 and TRBJ1-2; D is undetermined. The CDR3 has 13 amino acids. V was pared by 5 bases and J by 7 bases, with 14 bases between. Per the germline V gene, CDR1 is SEHNR and CDR2 is FQNEAQ (reference sequence).

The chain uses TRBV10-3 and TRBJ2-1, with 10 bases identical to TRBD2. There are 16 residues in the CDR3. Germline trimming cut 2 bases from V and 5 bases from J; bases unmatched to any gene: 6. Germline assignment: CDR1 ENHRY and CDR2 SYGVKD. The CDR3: CAISEGPSGGDNEQFF. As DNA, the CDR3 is TGTGCCATCAGTGAGGGGCCTAGCGGGGGAGACAATGAGCAGTTCTTC.

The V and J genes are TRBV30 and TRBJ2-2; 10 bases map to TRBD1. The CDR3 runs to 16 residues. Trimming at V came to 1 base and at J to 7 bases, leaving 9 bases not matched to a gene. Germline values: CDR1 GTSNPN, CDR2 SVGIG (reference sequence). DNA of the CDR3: TGTGCCTGGAGTGGGCGACAGGGGGCTAATATCGGGGAGCTGTTTTTT. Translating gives CAWSGRQGANIGELFF.

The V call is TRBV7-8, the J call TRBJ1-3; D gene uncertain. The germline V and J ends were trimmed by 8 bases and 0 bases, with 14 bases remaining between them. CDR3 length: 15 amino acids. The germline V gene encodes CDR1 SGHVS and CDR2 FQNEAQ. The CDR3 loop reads CASFPAGSSGNTIYF. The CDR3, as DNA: TGTGCCAGCTTCCCCGCCGGTTCCTCTGGAAACACCATATATTTT.

The CDR3 sequence: CAISESTLGNTIYF. The CDR3, as DNA: TGTGCCATCAGTGAGTCTACCCTAGGAAACACCATATATTTT. The chain has TRBV10-3 and TRBJ1-3, with D hard to call. V was shortened by 0 bases and J by 4 bases, with 7 bases between the two germline ends. Per the germline V gene, CDR1 is ENHRY and CDR2 is SYGVKD. CDR3 length: 14 residues.

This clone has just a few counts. The CDR3: CASSRDRSFTGELFF. The DNA for the CDR3 is TGTGCCAGCTCCCGGGACAGGTCGTTCACCGGGGAGCTGTTTTTT. V and J are TRBV18 and TRBJ2-2, with 8 bases matching TRBD1. This CDR3 has 15 amino acids. Germline CDR1 is KGHSH and CDR2 is LQKENI. V trimming: 6 bases; J trimming: 4 bases; junction bases outside the gene matches: 7.

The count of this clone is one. CDR3 DNA: TGTGCCAGCAGTTTCGGCAGGGACTATGGCTACACCTTC. Its protein is CASSFGRDYGYTF. This chain joins TRBV27 and TRBJ1-2; tentatively, D is TRBD1 (5 bases). Per the germline V gene, CDR1 is MNHEY and CDR2 is SMNVEV (reference sequence). The CDR3 covers 13 residues. With 3 bases removed from V and 3 bases from J, the gap between germline ends came to 8 bases.

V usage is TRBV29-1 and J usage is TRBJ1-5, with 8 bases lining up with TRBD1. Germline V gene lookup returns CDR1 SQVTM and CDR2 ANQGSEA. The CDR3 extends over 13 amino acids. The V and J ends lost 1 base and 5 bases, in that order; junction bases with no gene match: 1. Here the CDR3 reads CSVEVTGDQPQHF. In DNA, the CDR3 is TGCAGCGTTGAAGTGACAGGGGATCAGCCCCAGCATTTT.

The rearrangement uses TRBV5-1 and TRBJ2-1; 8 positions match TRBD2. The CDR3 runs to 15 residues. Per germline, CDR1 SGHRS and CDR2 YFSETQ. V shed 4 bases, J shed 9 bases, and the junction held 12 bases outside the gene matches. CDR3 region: CASSLVRGGVGEQFF. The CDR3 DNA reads TGCGCCAGCAGCCTGGTCCGGGGGGGAGTGGGTGAGCAGTTCTTC.

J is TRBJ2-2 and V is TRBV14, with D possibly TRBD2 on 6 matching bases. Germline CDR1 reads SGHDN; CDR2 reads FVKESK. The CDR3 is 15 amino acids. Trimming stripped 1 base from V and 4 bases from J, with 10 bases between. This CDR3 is CASSQGGAVTGELFF. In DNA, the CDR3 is TGTGCCAGCAGCCAAGGCGGGGCCGTCACCGGGGAGCTGTTTTTT.

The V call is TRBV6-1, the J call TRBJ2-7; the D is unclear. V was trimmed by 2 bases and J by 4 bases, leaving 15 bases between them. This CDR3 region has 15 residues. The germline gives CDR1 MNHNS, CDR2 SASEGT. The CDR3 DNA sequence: TGTGCCAGCAGTGAAAGTGTGGCGGATTCATACGAGCAGTACTTC. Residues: CASSESVADSYEQYF.

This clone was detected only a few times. CDR3 bases: TGTGCCAGCAGCTTCAGGGTCACCGCTGAAGCTTTCTTT. It translates to CASSFRVTAEAFF. This chain links TRBV7-2 with TRBJ1-1, with D possibly TRBD1 on 5 matching bases. Trimming stripped 3 bases from V and 6 bases from J, with 11 bases between. The CDR3 is 13 residues long. Germline V lookup: CDR1 SGHTA, CDR2 FQGNSA.

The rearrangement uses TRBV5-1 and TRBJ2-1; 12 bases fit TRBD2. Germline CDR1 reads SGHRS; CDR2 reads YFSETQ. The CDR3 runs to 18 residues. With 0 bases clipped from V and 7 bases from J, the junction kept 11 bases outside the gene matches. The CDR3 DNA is TGCGCCAGCAGCTTGGTGGGCCCCCTAGCGGGGGGGAATAATGAGCAGTTCTTC. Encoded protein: CASSLVGPLAGGNNEQFF.

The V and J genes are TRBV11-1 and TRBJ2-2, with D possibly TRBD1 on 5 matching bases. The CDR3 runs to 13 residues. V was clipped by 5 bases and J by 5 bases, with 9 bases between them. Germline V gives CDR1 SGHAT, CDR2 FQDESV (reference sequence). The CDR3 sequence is CASSPQGTGELFF. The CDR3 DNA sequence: TGTGCCAGCAGCCCTCAGGGAACCGGGGAGCTGTTTTTT.

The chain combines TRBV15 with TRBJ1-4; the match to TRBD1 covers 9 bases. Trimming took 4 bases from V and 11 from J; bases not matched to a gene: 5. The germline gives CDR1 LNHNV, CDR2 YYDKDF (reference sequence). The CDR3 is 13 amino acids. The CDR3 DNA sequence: TGTGCCACCAGCAACAGGGGGCAGGGTAAACTGTTTTTT. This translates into CATSNRGQGKLFF.

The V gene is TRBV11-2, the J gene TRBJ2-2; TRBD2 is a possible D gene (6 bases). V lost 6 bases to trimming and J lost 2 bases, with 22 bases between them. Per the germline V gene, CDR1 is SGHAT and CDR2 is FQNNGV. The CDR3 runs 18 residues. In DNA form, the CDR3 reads TGTGCCAGCAGGGGGGGTTCCCTCCGGTTCGGAAACACCGGGGAGCTGTTTTTT. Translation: CASRGGSLRFGNTGELFF. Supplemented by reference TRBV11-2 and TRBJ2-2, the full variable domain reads EAGVAQSPRYKIIEKRQSVAFWCNPISGHATLYWYQQILGQGPKLLIQFQNNGVVDDSQLPKDRFSAERLKGVDSTLKIQPAKLEDSAVYLCASRGGSLRFGNTGELFFGEGSRLTVL.